Presented here are 11 T cell receptor beta chains from one specimen sequenced in a study of blood T cells in healthy people across ages. The use of a sample-barcoded 5' primer and a J-beta primer mix characterized a second PCR of roughly 6 to 11 cycles. Using its own MiXCR run on the 5' RACE reads, TCRdb lists one record per CDR3 protein. The sample consists of around 1,800,000 distinct CDR3 sequences, more than 35% of them appearing once. The sequenced sample consisted of blood. The source of these receptors is a human donor in good health.

In regard to this clonotype: The germline gene is not matched at one end of the junction; a read error may be the cause. The chain recombines TRBV12-3 or TRBV12-4 with TRBJ1-6, with 7 bases that match TRBD1. This CDR3 is built from 20 residues. DNA for the CDR3: TGTGCCAGCAGTTTTAACCCAGTCCCAGGGGCCCAGGGGGATAATTCACCCCGCCACTTT. Translation gives CASSFNPVPGAQGDNSPRHF.

This chain connects TRBV20-1 to TRBJ2-5, with D hard to call. The J call is doubtful: the DNA matches TRBJ2-7 better. CDR3 length: 10 residues. The germline V gene encodes CDR1 DFQATT and CDR2 SNEGSKA (reference sequence). The CDR3 bases are TGCAGTGCTAGAGTAAGCGAGCAGTACTTC. Its translation: CSARVSEQYF.

The chain is built from TRBV27 and TRBJ2-1; 10 bases align to TRBD2. This CDR3 spans 17 amino acids. CDR1 is MNHEY, CDR2 SMNVEV, per germline (reference sequence). Germline trimming cut 2 bases from V and 1 base from J; bases unmatched to any gene: 5. The CDR3 loop reads CASSLLAGAQSYNEQFF. CDR3 bases: TGTGCCAGCAGTTTACTAGCGGGGGCCCAATCCTACAATGAGCAGTTCTTC.

This clonotype was detected many times. The gene calls are TRBV12-3 or TRBV12-4 and TRBJ1-2, with a weak D call TRBD1 (6 bases). The CDR3 consists of 13 residues. With 5 bases removed from V and 7 bases from J, the gap between germline ends came to 14 bases. As DNA, the CDR3 is TGTGCCAGCAGTCCCTTAAACAGGGCTGGCTACACCTTC. This codes for CASSPLNRAGYTF.

This clonotype was observed once. This chain links TRBV7-8 with TRBJ2-4; D is ambiguous. The end of the DNA fits TRBJ2-7 better, so the J call may be wrong. Germline V lookup: CDR1 SGHVS, CDR2 FQNEAQ. The CDR3 consists of 13 residues. The CDR3 region has the DNA TGTGCCAGCAGCTTTACTGTGACCTACGAGCAGTACTTC. It yields the protein CASSFTVTYEQYF.

As for this clonotype: At one of its ends the junction is not consistent with the germline gene, which may arise from a read error. The chain carries TRBV7-3 and TRBJ1-2, with TRBD1 matching over 7 bases. CDR1 SGHTA and CDR2 FQGTGA come from the germline V gene. CDR3 length equals 14 residues. The CDR3 loop reads CANSLGGASRGYTF. As DNA, the CDR3 is TGTGCCAACAGCCTAGGGGGCGCTTCGCGGGGCTACACCTTC.

This clonotype was counted ten times or more. This chain uses TRBV6-6 with TRBJ2-7, with D maybe TRBD2 (5 bases). Trimming shortened V by 7 bases and J by 0 bases, and 19 bases separated the two germline ends. CDR1 is MNHNY, CDR2 SVGAGI, per germline (reference sequence). CDR3 length: 16 amino acids. Written as DNA, the CDR3 is TGTGCCAGCACCGCACGTCGGGGTGAGGGCTCCTACGAGCAGTACTTC. Amino acids: CASTARRGEGSYEQYF.

The rearrangement joins TRBV10-3 to TRBJ2-1, with 8 nucleotides matching TRBD1. The CDR3 runs to 13 residues. The trim removed 6 bases at V and 8 bases at J, leaving 6 bases unmatched. Germline assignment: CDR1 ENHRY and CDR2 SYGVKD. The CDR3 DNA reads TGTGCCATCAGCCCGGGACAGGAGTATGAGCAGTTCTTC. This sequence encodes CAISPGQEYEQFF.

This clonotype has only one observation. The chain couples TRBV19 to TRBJ2-3; D not resolved. In germline, CDR1 is LNHDA, CDR2 SQIVND (reference sequence). Trimming cost V 3 bases and J 3 bases, with 13 bases left between them. This CDR3 contains 15 residues. The DNA for the CDR3 is TGTGCCAGTAGTATGCAAAACAGAGTGACAGATACGCAGTATTTT. Amino acid sequence: CASSMQNRVTDTQYF.

The J gene is TRBJ2-5, the V gene TRBV29-1, with D unresolved. V lost 0 bases, J lost 9 bases, and 11 bases lay in between. CDR1 is SQVTM and CDR2 is ANQGSEA in the germline V gene. The CDR3 is made up of 12 amino acids. CDR3 sequence reads: CSVEDWVRSQYF. In DNA form, the CDR3 reads TGCAGCGTTGAAGATTGGGTGCGTTCCCAGTACTTC.

The rearrangement uses TRBV6-1 and TRBJ1-1; no clear D gene. The V end lost 1 base, the J end lost 8 bases, and 11 bases lay between the germline ends. The CDR3 covers 13 residues. CDR1 MNHNS and CDR2 SASEGT come from the germline V gene. For the CDR3, the DNA is TGTGCCAGCAGTGAAGAATTTGCAGGAGAAGCTTTCTTT. Its protein product is CASSEEFAGEAFF.